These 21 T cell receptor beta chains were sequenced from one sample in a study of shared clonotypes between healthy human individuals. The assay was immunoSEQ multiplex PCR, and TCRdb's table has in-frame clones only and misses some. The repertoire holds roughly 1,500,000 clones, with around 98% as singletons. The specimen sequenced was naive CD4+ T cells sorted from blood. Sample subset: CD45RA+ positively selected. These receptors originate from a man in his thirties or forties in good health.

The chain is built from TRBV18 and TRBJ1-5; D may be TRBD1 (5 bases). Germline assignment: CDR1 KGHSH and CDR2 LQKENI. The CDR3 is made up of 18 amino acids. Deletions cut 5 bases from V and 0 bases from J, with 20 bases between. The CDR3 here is CASSGGGEGRYSNQPQHF. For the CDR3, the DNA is TGTGCCAGCTCAGGGGGGGGAGAAGGAAGATATAGCAATCAGCCCCAGCATTTT.

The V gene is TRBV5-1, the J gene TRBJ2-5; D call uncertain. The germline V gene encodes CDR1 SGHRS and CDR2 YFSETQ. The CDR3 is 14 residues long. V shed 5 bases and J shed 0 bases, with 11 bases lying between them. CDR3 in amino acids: CASRRGVDQETQYF. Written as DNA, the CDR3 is TGCGCCAGCAGACGCGGTGTGGACCAAGAGACCCAGTACTTC.

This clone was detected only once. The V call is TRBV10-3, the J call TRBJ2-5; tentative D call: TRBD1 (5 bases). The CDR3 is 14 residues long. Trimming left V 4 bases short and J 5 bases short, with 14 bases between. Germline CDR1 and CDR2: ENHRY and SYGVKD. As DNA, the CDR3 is TGTGCCATCAGTGGGGGCCGGAGTGCGGAGACCCAGTACTTC. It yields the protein CAISGGRSAETQYF.

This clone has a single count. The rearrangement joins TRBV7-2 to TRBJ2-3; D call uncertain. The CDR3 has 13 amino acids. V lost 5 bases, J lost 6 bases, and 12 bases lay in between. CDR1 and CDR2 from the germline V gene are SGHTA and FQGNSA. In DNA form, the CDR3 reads TGTGCCAGCAGCCCCCATGTTGTGGATACGCAGTATTTT. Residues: CASSPHVVDTQYF.

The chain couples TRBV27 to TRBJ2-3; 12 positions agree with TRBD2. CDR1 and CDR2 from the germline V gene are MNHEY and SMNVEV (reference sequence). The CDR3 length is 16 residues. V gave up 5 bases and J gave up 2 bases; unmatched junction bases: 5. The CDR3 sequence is CASSVLAGGVTDTQYF. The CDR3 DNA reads TGTGCCAGCAGTGTACTAGCGGGAGGTGTCACAGATACGCAGTATTTT.

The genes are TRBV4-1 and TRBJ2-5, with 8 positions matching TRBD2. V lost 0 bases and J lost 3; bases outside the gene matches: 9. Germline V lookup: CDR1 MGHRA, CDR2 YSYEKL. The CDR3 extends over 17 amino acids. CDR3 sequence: CASSQEPLAVPKETQYF. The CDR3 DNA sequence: TGCGCCAGCAGCCAAGAGCCACTAGCGGTGCCCAAAGAGACCCAGTACTTC.

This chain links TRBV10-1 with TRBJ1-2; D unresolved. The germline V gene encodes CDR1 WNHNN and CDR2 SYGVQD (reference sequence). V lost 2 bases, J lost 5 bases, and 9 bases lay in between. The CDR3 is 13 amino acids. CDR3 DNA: TGCGCCAGCAGTGAGGGGCCTTTGTATGGCTACACCTTC. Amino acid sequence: CASSEGPLYGYTF.

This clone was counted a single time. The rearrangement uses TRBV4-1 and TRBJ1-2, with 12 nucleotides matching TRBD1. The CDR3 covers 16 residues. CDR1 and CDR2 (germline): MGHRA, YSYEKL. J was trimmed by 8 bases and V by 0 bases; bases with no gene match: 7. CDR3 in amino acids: CASSQDWGQGAHGYTF. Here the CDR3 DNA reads TGCGCCAGCAGCCAAGATTGGGGACAGGGGGCGCACGGCTACACCTTC.

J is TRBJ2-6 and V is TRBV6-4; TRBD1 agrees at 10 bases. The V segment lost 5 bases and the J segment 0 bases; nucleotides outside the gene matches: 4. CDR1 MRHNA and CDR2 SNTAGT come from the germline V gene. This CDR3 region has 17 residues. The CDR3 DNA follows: TGTGCCAGCAGTCGACAGGGGGCATCCTCTGGGGCCAACGTCCTGACTTTC. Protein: CASSRQGASSGANVLTF.

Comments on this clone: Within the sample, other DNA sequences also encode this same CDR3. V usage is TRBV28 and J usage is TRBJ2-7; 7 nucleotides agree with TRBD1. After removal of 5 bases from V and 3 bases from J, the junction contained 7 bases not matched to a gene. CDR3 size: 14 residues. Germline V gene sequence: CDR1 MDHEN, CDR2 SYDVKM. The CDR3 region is CASSPGQASYEQYF. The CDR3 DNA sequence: TGTGCCAGCAGTCCAGGACAGGCAAGCTACGAGCAGTACTTC. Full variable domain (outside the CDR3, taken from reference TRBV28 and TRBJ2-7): DVKVTQSSRYLVKRTGEKVFLECVQDMDHENMFWYRQDPGLGLRLIYFSYDVKMKEKGDIPEGYSVSREKKERFSLILESASTNQTSMYLCASSPGQASYEQYFGPGTRLTVT.

The CDR3 loop reads CASSFLGLSGANVLTF. CDR3 nucleotide sequence: TGCGCCAGCAGTTTCCTCGGACTCTCTGGGGCCAACGTCCTGACTTTC. V gene TRBV5-1 combines with J gene TRBJ2-6; TRBD2 is a possible D gene (5 bases). Trimming took 5 bases from V and 0 from J, leaving 12 bases between them. In germline, CDR1 is SGHRS, CDR2 YFSETQ. CDR3 length equals 16 residues. The full variable domain, its missing parts supplied by reference TRBV5-1 and TRBJ2-6, is KAGVTQTPRYLIKTRGQQVTLSCSPISGHRSVSWYQQTPGQGLQFLFEYFSETQRNKGNFPGRFSGRQFSNSRSEMNVSTLELGDSALYLCASSFLGLSGANVLTFGAGSRLTVL.

CDR3 nucleotide sequence: TGTGCCAGCAGCTTAGGGACCGCAGGGGGCGCCGACGGGGAGCTGTTTTTT. It translates to CASSLGTAGGADGELFF. V is TRBV7-9 and J is TRBJ2-2; 8 bases are a match to TRBD1. The J segment lost 7 bases and the V segment lost 1 base, leaving 11 bases of the junction unmatched. Germline V CDR1 and CDR2: SEHNR, FQNEAQ (reference sequence). This CDR3 spans 17 amino acids. The full variable domain, in which reference TRBV7-9 and TRBJ2-2 provide the parts outside the CDR3, is DTGVSQNPRHKITKRGQNVTFRCDPISEHNRLYWYRQTLGQGPEFLTYFQNEAQLEKSRLLSDRFSAERPKGSFSTLEIQRTEQGDSAMYLCASSLGTAGGADGELFFGEGSRLTVL.

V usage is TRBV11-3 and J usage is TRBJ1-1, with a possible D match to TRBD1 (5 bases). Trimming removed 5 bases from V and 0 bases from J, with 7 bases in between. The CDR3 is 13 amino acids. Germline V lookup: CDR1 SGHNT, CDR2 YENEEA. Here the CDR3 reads CASSPGLNTEAFF. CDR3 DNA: TGTGCCAGCAGCCCGGGACTGAACACTGAAGCTTTCTTT.

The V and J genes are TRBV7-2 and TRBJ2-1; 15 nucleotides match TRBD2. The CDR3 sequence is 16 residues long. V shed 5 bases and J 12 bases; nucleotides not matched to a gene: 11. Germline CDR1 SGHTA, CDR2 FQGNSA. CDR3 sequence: CASSPVGGTSGRWQFF. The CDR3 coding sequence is TGTGCCAGCAGCCCGGTGGGCGGGACTAGCGGGAGGTGGCAGTTCTTC.

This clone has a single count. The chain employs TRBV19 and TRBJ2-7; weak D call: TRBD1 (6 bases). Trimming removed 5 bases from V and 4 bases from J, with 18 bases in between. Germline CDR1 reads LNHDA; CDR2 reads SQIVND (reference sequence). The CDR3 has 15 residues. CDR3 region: CASSEPRGFTYEQYF. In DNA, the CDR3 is TGTGCCAGTAGTGAGCCCAGGGGCTTCACGTACGAGCAGTACTTC. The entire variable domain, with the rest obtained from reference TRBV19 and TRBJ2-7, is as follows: DGGITQSPKYLFRKEGQNVTLSCEQNLNHDAMYWYRQDPGQGLRLIYYSQIVNDFQKGDIAEGYSVSREKKESFPLTVTSAQKNPTAFYLCASSEPRGFTYEQYFGPGTRLTVT.

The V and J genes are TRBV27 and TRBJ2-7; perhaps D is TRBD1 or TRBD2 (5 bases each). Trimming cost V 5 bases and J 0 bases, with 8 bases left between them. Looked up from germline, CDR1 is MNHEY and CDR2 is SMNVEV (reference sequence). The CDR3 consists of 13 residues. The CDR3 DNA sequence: TGTGCCAGCAGTGTGGGACCCTCCTACGAGCAGTACTTC. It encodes CASSVGPSYEQYF.

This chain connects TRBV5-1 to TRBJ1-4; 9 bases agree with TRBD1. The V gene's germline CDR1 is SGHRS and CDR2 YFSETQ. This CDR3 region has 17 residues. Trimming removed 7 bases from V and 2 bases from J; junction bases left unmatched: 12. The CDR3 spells CASAGTGFLPTNEKLFF. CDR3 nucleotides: TGCGCCAGCGCCGGGACAGGGTTTTTGCCGACTAATGAAAAACTGTTTTTT.

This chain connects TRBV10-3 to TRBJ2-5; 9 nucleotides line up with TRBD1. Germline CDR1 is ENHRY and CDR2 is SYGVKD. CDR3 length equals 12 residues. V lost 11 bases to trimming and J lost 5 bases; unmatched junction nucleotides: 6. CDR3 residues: CAVQGAGETQYF. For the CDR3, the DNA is TGTGCCGTACAGGGGGCAGGGGAGACCCAGTACTTC.

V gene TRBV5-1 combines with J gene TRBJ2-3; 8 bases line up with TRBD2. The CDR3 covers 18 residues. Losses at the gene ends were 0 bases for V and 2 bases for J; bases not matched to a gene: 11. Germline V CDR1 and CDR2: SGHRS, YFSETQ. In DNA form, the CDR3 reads TGCGCCAGCAGCTTGGCCAATCTAGCGGGCAGGACCACAGATACGCAGTATTTT. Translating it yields CASSLANLAGRTTDTQYF.

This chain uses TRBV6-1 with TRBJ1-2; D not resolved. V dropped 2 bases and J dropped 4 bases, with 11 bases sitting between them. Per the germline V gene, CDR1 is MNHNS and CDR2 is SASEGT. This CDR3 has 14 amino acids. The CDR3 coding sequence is TGTGCCAGCAGTGAAAAGAGGGTAGGCTATGGCTACACCTTC. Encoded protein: CASSEKRVGYGYTF.

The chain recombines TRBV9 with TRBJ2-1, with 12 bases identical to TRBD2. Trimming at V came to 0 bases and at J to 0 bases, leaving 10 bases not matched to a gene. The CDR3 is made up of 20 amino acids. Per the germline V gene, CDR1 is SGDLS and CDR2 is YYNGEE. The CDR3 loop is CASSVALAGGLQFSYNEQFF. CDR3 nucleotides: TGTGCCAGCAGCGTAGCACTAGCGGGAGGACTACAATTCTCCTACAATGAGCAGTTCTTC.